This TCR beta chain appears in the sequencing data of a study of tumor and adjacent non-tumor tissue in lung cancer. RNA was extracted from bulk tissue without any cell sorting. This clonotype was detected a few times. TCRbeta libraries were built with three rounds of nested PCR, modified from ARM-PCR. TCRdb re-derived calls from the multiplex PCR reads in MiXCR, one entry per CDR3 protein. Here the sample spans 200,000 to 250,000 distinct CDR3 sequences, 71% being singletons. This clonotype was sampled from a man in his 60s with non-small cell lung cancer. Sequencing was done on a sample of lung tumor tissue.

The CDR3 spells CASSLTPGQGQPQHF. The DNA of the CDR3 is TGTGCCAGCAGCTTAACTCCGGGACAGGGTCAGCCCCAGCATTTT. The chain links TRBV7-8 to TRBJ1-5; 9 nucleotides match TRBD1. CDR3 length equals 15 residues. V trimming: 2 bases; J trimming: 6 bases; junction bases outside the gene matches: 5. In germline, CDR1 is SGHVS, CDR2 FQNEAQ.